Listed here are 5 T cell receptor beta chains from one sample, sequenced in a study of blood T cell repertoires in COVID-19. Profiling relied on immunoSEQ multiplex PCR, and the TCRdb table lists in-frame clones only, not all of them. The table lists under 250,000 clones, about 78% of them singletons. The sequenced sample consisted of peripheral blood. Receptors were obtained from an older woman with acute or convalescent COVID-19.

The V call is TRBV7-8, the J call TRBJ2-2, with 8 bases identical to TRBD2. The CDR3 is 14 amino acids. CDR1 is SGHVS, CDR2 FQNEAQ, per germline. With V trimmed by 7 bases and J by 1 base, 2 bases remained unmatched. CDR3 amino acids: CASKLAGNTGELFF. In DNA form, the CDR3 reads TGTGCCAGCAAGCTAGCGGGGAACACCGGGGAGCTGTTTTTT.

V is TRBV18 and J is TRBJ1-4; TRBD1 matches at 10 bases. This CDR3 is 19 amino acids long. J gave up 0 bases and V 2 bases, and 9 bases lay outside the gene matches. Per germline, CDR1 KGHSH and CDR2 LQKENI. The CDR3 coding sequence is TGTGCCAGCTCACCATCTAGACAGGGGGCTACTTCAACTAATGAAAAACTGTTTTTT. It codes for CASSPSRQGATSTNEKLFF.

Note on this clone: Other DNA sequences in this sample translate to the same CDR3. Here the CDR3 DNA reads TGTGCCAGCAGCTTAGGGCAGAACACTGAAGCTTTCTTT. Protein sequence: CASSLGQNTEAFF. The rearrangement links TRBV7-9 to TRBJ1-1; no reliable D call. Germline loops: CDR1 SEHNR, CDR2 FQNEAQ (reference sequence). CDR3 length equals 13 residues. The V end lost 1 base, the J end lost 1 base, and 4 bases lay between the germline ends.

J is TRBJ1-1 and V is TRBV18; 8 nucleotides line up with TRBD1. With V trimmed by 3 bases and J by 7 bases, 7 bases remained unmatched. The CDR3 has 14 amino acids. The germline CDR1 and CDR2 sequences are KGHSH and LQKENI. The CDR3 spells CASSPGQGRSEAFF. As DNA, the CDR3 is TGTGCCAGCTCACCCGGACAGGGTAGAAGTGAAGCTTTCTTT.

The CDR3 DNA sequence: TGTGCCAGCAGCCCCGGCGGTCAGTCCAACTATGGCTACACCTTC. Protein sequence: CASSPGGQSNYGYTF. The chain has TRBV7-8 and TRBJ1-2; no clear D gene. Germline V CDR1 and CDR2: SGHVS, FQNEAQ. This CDR3 has 15 amino acids. Trimming pared 5 bases from V and 2 bases from J, leaving 15 bases between.